This T cell receptor beta chain was profiled in a study of beta chain features in type 1 diabetes. Expressed TCRB transcripts got sequenced, as all isolated RNA was reverse transcribed. Libraries were prepared by immunoSEQ multiplex PCR; TCRdb keeps only in-frame clonotypes and omits some of them. The repertoire holds roughly 380,000 clones, with 15% to 20% as singletons. Study conclusions and caveats: Across all four CD4+ subsets, people with type 1 diabetes showed modestly shorter TCRB CDR3s.

Germline assignment: CDR1 SQVTM and CDR2 ANQGSEA. Trimming took 3 bases from V and 11 from J; bases not matched to a gene: 14. The CDR3 is made up of 14 amino acids. For this clone: Its matching antigen is unknown.

The sequencing sample was made of naive CD4+ T cells from blood. This chain connects TRBV29-1 to TRBJ1-1; 8 bases are a match to TRBD1. This receptor was obtained from a woman under 30 in good health. The CDR3 region is CSVDRVGTGGWAFF. In DNA form, the CDR3 reads TGCAGCGTTGATAGGGTTGGGACAGGTGGCTGGGCTTTCTTT.